This T cell receptor beta chain was recorded in a study of tumor and adjacent non-tumor tissue in lung cancer. TCRbeta libraries were built with three rounds of nested PCR, modified from ARM-PCR. TCRdb ran MiXCR on the multiplex PCR reads and lists one entry per CDR3 protein. The sample has about 110,000 distinct CDR3 sequences, over 70% seen once. The CDR3 has 18 amino acids. No cell sorting was done before RNA was extracted from the tissue. Sequenced: lung tumor tissue. This sequence joins TRBV21-1 and TRBJ2-7; TRBD2, as called in the table, went unchecked against the DNA. TRBV21-1 is annotated as a pseudogene. The source is an older man with non-small cell lung cancer. CDR3 amino acids: CARSHWASERTGLYEQYF. CDR3 in DNA: TGTGCCAGAAGCCACTGGGCCTCCGAAAGGACCGGACTCTACGAGCAGTACTTC.